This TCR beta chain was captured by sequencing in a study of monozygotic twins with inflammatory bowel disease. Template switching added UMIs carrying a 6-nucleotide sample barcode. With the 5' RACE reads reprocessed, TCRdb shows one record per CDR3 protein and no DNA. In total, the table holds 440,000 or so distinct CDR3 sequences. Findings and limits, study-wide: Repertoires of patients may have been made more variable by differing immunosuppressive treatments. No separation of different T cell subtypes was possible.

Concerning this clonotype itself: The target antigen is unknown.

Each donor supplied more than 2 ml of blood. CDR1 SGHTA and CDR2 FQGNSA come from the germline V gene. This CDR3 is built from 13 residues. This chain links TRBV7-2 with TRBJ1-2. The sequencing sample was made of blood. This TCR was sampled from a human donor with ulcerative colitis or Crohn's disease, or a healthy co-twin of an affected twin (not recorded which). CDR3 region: CASISVPESGYTF.